Shown below are 12 T cell receptor beta chains from a single sample sequenced in a study of identical twins' blood T cells. TCRdb used MiXCR to reprocess the 5' RACE reads, holding one entry per CDR3 protein. The sample yields about 370,000 distinct CDR3 sequences, over 25% seen once. The material sequenced was PBMCs. The receptors come from a woman between 18 and 50 years old in good health.

This clonotype appeared a few times. V usage is TRBV20-1 and J usage is TRBJ2-1, with no clear D. The germline V gene has CDR1 DFQATT and CDR2 SNEGSKA (reference sequence). The CDR3 runs 16 residues. The V end lost 0 bases, the J end lost 8 bases, and 20 bases lay between the germline ends. CDR3 bases: TGCAGTGCTAGAGATCCGGGTGGAAGTCGTCCAGATGAGCAGTTCTTC. It encodes CSARDPGGSRPDEQFF.

This clonotype was counted between two and nine times. The V gene is TRBV28, the J gene TRBJ2-2; unclear D gene. The CDR3 runs 16 residues. Germline V lookup: CDR1 MDHEN, CDR2 SYDVKM. Trimming shortened V by 3 bases and J by 0 bases, and 11 bases separated the two germline ends. The CDR3 DNA is TGTGCCAGCAGTTTTCGGTCCCAGACGAACACCGGGGAGCTGTTTTTT. This translates into CASSFRSQTNTGELFF.

This clonotype has a count of ten or more. This chain links TRBV5-1 with TRBJ1-2; 8 bases fit TRBD1. The trim removed 5 bases at V and 3 bases at J, leaving 6 bases unmatched. CDR3 size: 14 residues. Germline loops: CDR1 SGHRS, CDR2 YFSETQ. The CDR3 bases are TGCGCCAGCAGACCTGGACAGGGCGACTATGGCTACACCTTC. It encodes CASRPGQGDYGYTF.

This clonotype has just a few counts. CDR3: CASSSRDQGGTNYGYTF. The CDR3 DNA sequence: TGTGCCAGCAGCAGCCGGGACCAGGGTGGCACTAACTATGGCTACACCTTC. The chain has TRBV5-5 and TRBJ1-2; a weak D match, TRBD1 (5 bases). V dropped 4 bases and J dropped 0 bases, with 19 bases sitting between them. The CDR3 length is 17 residues. Germline-derived CDR1 and CDR2 are SGHKS and YYEKEE (reference sequence).

The rearrangement uses TRBV12-5 and TRBJ2-1; no clear D. Germline loops: CDR1 LGHNT, CDR2 FRNRAP. The CDR3 covers 11 residues. V lost 0 bases, J lost 10 bases, and 4 bases lay in between. In nucleotides, the CDR3 is TGTGCTAGTGGTTTGGTGGGGGAGCAGTTCTTC. The encoded protein is CASGLVGEQFF. Complete variable domain (other parts from reference TRBV12-5 and TRBJ2-1): DARVTQTPRHKVTEMGQEVTMRCQPILGHNTVFWYRQTMMQGLELLAYFRNRAPLDDSGMPKDRFSAEMPDATLATLKIQPSEPRDSAVYFCASGLVGEQFFGPGTRLTVL.

Worth noting for this clonotype: It may be a read error: a sequence one base away is much more abundant. The chain couples TRBV29-1 to TRBJ1-2; D gene uncertain. Germline V gene data show CDR1 as SQVTM and CDR2 as ANQGSEA. The CDR3 covers 13 residues. CDR3 bases: TGCAGCGTTGACGACGGTATTAACTATGGCTACGCCTTC. This translates into CSVDDGINYGYAF.

The chain employs TRBV12-3 or TRBV12-4 and TRBJ1-2, with unresolved D. The CDR3 covers 14 residues. V was trimmed by 3 bases and J by 4 bases, leaving 12 bases between them. CDR3 region: CASSFELIGYGYTF. The CDR3 coding sequence is TGTGCCAGCAGTTTTGAGCTGATAGGCTATGGCTACACCTTC.

Many counts were recorded for this clonotype. The chain employs TRBV5-1 and TRBJ1-1; D might be TRBD1 (6 bases). This CDR3 region has 14 residues. Germline CDR1 and CDR2: SGHRS and YFSETQ. Trimming cost V 2 bases and J 0 bases, with 8 bases left between them. DNA of the CDR3: TGCGCCAGCAGCTTAGGGGGAGTGAACACTGAAGCTTTCTTT. Translating gives CASSLGGVNTEAFF.

This clonotype was recorded a few times. The V and J genes are TRBV4-2 and TRBJ2-7; D is perhaps TRBD2 (5 bases). The V end lost 4 bases, the J end lost 4 bases, and 17 bases lay between the germline ends. Germline V gives CDR1 LGHNA, CDR2 YNFKEQ. This CDR3 region has 15 residues. CDR3 residues: CASSLSLDPPYEQYF. Written as DNA, the CDR3 is TGTGCCAGCAGCCTTTCACTAGATCCCCCTTACGAGCAGTACTTC.

This chain links TRBV5-1 with TRBJ2-7, with D maybe TRBD1 (6 bases). CDR1 is SGHRS, CDR2 YFSETQ, per germline. V shed 4 bases and J shed 5 bases, with 10 bases lying between them. The CDR3 has 12 residues. This CDR3 is CASSPDSDEQYF. CDR3 nucleotides: TGCGCCAGCAGCCCGGACAGTGACGAGCAGTACTTC.

The sample holds a few counts of this clonotype. V is TRBV9 and J is TRBJ1-2, with TRBD1 matching over 7 bases. Germline values: CDR1 SGDLS, CDR2 YYNGEE. Unmatched junction bases numbered 9, after V lost 4 bases and J lost 6 bases. The CDR3 loop spans 14 amino acids. The CDR3 DNA reads as TGTGCCAGCAGCCCCGCGGGACAGTTTGATGGCTACACCTTC. Translation: CASSPAGQFDGYTF. Based on the CDR3 plus reference TRBV9 and TRBJ1-2, the full variable domain is DSGVTQTPKHLITATGQRVTLRCSPRSGDLSVYWYQQSLDQGLQFLIQYYNGEERAKGNILERFSAQQFPDLHSELNLSSLELGDSALYFCASSPAGQFDGYTFGSGTRLTVV.

J is TRBJ2-1 and V is TRBV6-4; 7 bases match TRBD2. The CDR3 is made up of 14 amino acids. Germline V gene lookup returns CDR1 MRHNA and CDR2 SNTAGT. V lost 0 bases, J lost 7 bases, and 3 bases stayed unmatched. Written as DNA, the CDR3 is TGTGCCAGCAGTGACTCGACGGGGGGAAATGAGCAGTTCTTC. Translating gives CASSDSTGGNEQFF.